The text below deals with one T cell receptor (beta chain). Only a few counts were recorded for this clone. Its antigen remains unidentified. Base-call qualities are not available, and no considerably larger clone is one nucleotide away. This sample stems from a study of cytomegalovirus exposure and HLA in healthy donors (dated by TCRdb to about 2017). The study in broad terms: According to an earlier analysis of 550 to 750 of the donors, about 179 million T cells yielded 117 million unique TCR beta sequences and roughly 280 Gb of sequence data. About 300 gigabases of sequencing data and tens of millions of unique TCR sequences were included in an early release covering roughly 600 HLA-typed donors. Of the 300 to 450 genotyped donors, approximately 83% fell in the genetic ancestry cluster associated with self-reported Caucasian donors. The aim of the study was to test whether cataloging public T cell receptors could identify signatures of past pathogen exposure. Using immunosequencing, the study profiled T cell repertoires from 666 subjects and related those repertoires to cytomegalovirus serostatus. Along with the approximately 650-subject first cohort, a separate validation cohort of over a hundred different subjects was used. The study combined high-throughput TCR immunosequencing, statistical association of individual TCRs with disease status, and machine learning to predict cytomegalovirus infection status. A later analysis re-examined previously published TCR beta repertoires from 610 or so donors and added high-resolution HLA genotyping to investigate patterns of TCR occurrence. Rather than drawing on any new phenotypic data, the later analysis identified candidate immune exposures from TCR beta sequences and the way those sequences occurred across donors. An earlier analysis of about 620 of the donors applied high-throughput TCR beta sequencing to assess whether each TCR beta V gene segment acted as functional or pseudogenic. Donor age, sex, ethnicity and CMV serostatus were compiled together with the repertoire data. Genome-wide SNP genotypes for about three fifths of the 666 donors were used in a later genetic analysis, which treated that subset as a discovery cohort. Every discovery cohort repertoire had been produced on one sequencing platform. Both class I and class II loci were covered by HLA typing, at four-digit resolution. The number of typed donors differed by locus: about 629-640 for A, B, C, DRB1 and DQB1; approximately 520 for DQA1; around 580 for DPA1; and 400 to 480 for DPB1. Roughly five DR-DQ haplotypes were handled as single units for association and clustering, since linkage in the cohort was strong. On average, about 240,000 unique TCR beta nucleotide sequences were sequenced per donor among some 430 genotyped donors of the cohort, with roughly 19% of those sequences being non-productive. Study-wide conclusions, independent of this receptor: Because some donors lacked HLA typing at each locus, the association tests relied only on the typed subset. The authors suggested that the approach could potentially be extended to other disease states and immunological phenotypes. In an earlier analysis of about 540 of the donors, most TCR beta V segments were observed in productive rearrangements about 90% or about 30% of the time, broadly matching IMGT annotations. When HLA alleles, especially DR and DQ, strongly co-occurred, attributing TCR associations to individual alleles was difficult. Linkage disequilibrium might explain the correlated functional status among segregating V segments, but an unknown experimental factor could not be ruled out. A further reported finding was that TCR beta sequences accurately predicted the HLA-A and HLA-B alleles for most subjects in the first cohort. A later genetic analysis reported fewer N-insertions in productive TCRs among donors in an Asian-associated ancestry cluster than the roughly 640-donor mean. Compared with equally common non-associated chains, HLA-associated TCR beta chains in a later analysis were more clonally expanded and had lower generation probabilities. Some IMGT-functional V segments, including TRBV6-2 and TRBV6-3, could not be told apart with the 87-base-pair reads, so those segments were excluded. In vitro tests confirmed that a few of the cytomegalovirus-associated TCR beta chains recognize cytomegalovirus antigens. Cytomegalovirus status was reported to be diagnosed by the classifier with high specificity and sensitivity in both the original and validation cohorts. The study listed over 150 TCR beta chains as associated with cytomegalovirus. Immune exposure information for the cohort was limited to CMV serostatus. Because counts were too low, seventeen rarely observed V segments, including chromosome 9 orphons, were left out of the earlier analysis of about 500 of the donors. In a later analysis, most CMV-associated TCR beta chains were found to appear HLA-restricted, with HLA associations seemingly driven largely by CMV exposure. An association between a missense DCLRE1C variant and V-gene and J-gene trimming of TCR beta chains was found in a later genetic analysis and replicated in an independent cohort. In a later analysis, TCR association rates were found to vary across HLA loci, with the most associated TCRs seen for DRB1 alleles and the fewest for HLA-C alleles. Only TCR beta chains were sequenced in this cohort, and the absence of alpha or paired-chain data limited detectable features. According to a later analysis, parvovirus B19, influenza, CMV and Epstein-Barr virus appeared linked to several top co-occurrence clusters. At a false discovery rate of 0.05, a later analysis linked 16,951 TCR beta sequences to specific HLA alleles. A cluster of highly shared sequence variants was judged likely to represent a technical artifact of the sequencing pipeline. Most TCR sequences were observed very rarely across donors, whereas some public TCRs were present in many individuals. The presence/absence analyses assumed that sequencing depth was roughly uniform across donors, and that assumption may not be true.

In total, 600 or so healthy bone marrow donors made up the cohort. All cohort members were sampled while nominally healthy, although unrecorded immune exposures were likely present. The donor tested CMV seropositive and was one of the 289 seropositive cohort members. A peripheral blood sample was provided by each donor, and peripheral blood mononuclear cells were used for TCR beta sequencing. The Qiagen DNeasy Blood Extraction Kit was used to extract genomic DNA from the blood cell samples. Receptor amplification or capture employed the immunoSEQ multiplex PCR assay. The multiplex PCR relied on a mix of 60 forward primers for TCR Vbeta segments and 13 reverse primers for TCR Jbeta segments. The CDR3 region of rearranged TCR beta genes was amplified from genomic DNA by a multiplex PCR assay. The amplified TCR beta libraries were sequenced on the Illumina HiSeq System as 87-base-pair reads. Under the source paper's analysis protocol: Across the roughly 700 repertoires, a later analysis counted about 81 million unique TCR beta chains, some 11 million of which were shared by at least two donors. Raw reads were error-corrected and collapsed into unique sequences by a nearest-neighbor algorithm in which closely related sequences were merged to remove PCR and sequencing errors. V, D and J gene segments were assigned by aligning CDR3 sequences to IMGT reference sequences. For a sequence to be retained, a match of at least six nucleotides to both a V gene segment and a J gene segment was required. Rearrangements were called productive when the CDR3 lacked stop codons and stayed in frame with V and J; all others were non-productive. Following IMGT convention, CDR3 was defined as the stretch from the second conserved V-encoded cysteine up to the conserved J-encoded phenylalanine. Sequences without an unambiguous match to a single V gene segment were excluded from the earlier analysis of almost 600 of the donors. In an earlier analysis of 450 to 700 of the donors, V segments were called functional above 56.7% productive rearrangements and were called segregating when the between-donor standard deviation exceeded 5%. A statistical classification framework was developed to diagnose cytomegalovirus status using the catalog of TCR beta chain sequences. In a later analysis, TCR nucleotide sequences were compared against IMGT/GENE-DB human TR gene sequences so that V and J genes could be assigned. In a later analysis, CDR3 sequences and most-parsimonious VDJ recombination scenarios were assigned using the TCRdist pipeline. A later analysis defined each TCR beta chain by its CDR3 amino acid sequence plus V-gene family, and excluded reads lacking a unique V-gene family. As a way to deal with suspected cross-contamination and a sequencing artifact, a later analysis dropped nearly 600 nucleotide sequences that were highly shared and had low generation probability. A later analysis calculated a clonal expansion index for each public chain from normalized within-repertoire ranks of inferred template counts. In a later analysis, generation probabilities were computed with a VDJ recombination model fitted to out-of-frame rearrangements, and the resulting probabilities were checked against IGoR. Hypergeometric tests were used in a later analysis to score TCR-TCR, TCR-HLA and TCR-CMV co-occurrence, with a repertoire-size bias correction applied to the TCR pairs. False discovery rates were estimated in a later analysis by permuting HLA or CMV assignments 20 times. In a later analysis, co-occurring TCRs were grouped using DBSCAN, and TCRdist sequence similarity was added for clustering within HLA-allele-positive subsets. For co-occurrence clustering, repertoires with fewer than 30,000 or more than 120,000 public chains were excluded, along with several repertoires with anomalous nucleotide sharing. TCRdb obtained this table from immuneACCESS and retained in-frame rearrangements with V and J assigned. These tables miss some clones; where compared with another copy, unresolved V genes account for less than half of the shortfall, and the remainder is unexplained. D and trimming come from the DNA, and the V and J calls and clone size come from that table. Recorded for this sample are 65,000 to 90,000 clones; approximately 75% of them occurred a single time. Around 10% of the sample lies in the top ten.

V trim: 4 bases; J trim: 10 bases; unmatched bases: 7. From cysteine to phenylalanine, the CDR3 is 14 amino acids long. This entry keeps only the CDR3 DNA: 42 bases, framed from base 1. Taken from the germline V gene (reference sequence), the CDR1 and CDR2 loops are MNHEY and SMNVEV. The sequence links TRBV27 to TRBJ2-6; the central 7 bases match TRBD1. Sequenced material: PBMCs. The clonotype comes from a woman aged 40-49 years in good health and CMV-seropositive. The CDR3 reads as follows: CASSSIEGQNVLTF. The nucleotide sequence is TGTGCCAGCAGTTCGATCGAGGGACAGAACGTCCTGACTTTC. With the rest looked up from the reference TRBV27 and TRBJ2-6 genes rather than sequenced, the full variable domain is EAQVTQNPRYLITVTGKKLTVTCSQNMNHEYMSWYRQDPGLGLRQIYYSMNVEVTDKGDVPEGYKVSRKEKRNFPLILESPSPNQTSLYFCASSSIEGQNVLTFGAGSRLTVL.